Below, 19 T cell receptor beta chains from the same sample are listed, as sequenced in a study of CD8 T cells in Susac syndrome. Random hexamers were used to reverse transcribe about 0.5 to 1 ug of RNA. TCRdb called the immunoSEQ multiplex PCR reads again in MiXCR, with one record for every CDR3 protein. The table lists 170,000 or so distinct CDR3 sequences, around 94% of them singletons. The specimen was CD4+ T cells from PBMCs. The receptors here all came from a human donor with Susac syndrome.

This chain connects TRBV20-1 to TRBJ1-1; D is perhaps TRBD1 (5 bases). V lost 0 bases and J lost 4, with 15 bases in between. The CDR3 is 15 residues long. Germline V gives CDR1 DFQATT, CDR2 SNEGSKA (reference sequence). The chain's CDR3 is CSARETQVGRTEAFF. Written as DNA, the CDR3 is TGCAGTGCTAGAGAGACACAGGTGGGGCGCACTGAAGCTTTCTTT.

This clonotype was counted a single time. Because the CDR3's place on the DNA is in doubt, the DNA is left out and the CDR3 is given as listed by TCRdb. The gene calls are TRBV27 and TRBJ2-7; the DNA was not used to check the table's D call, TRBD1. The germline gives CDR1 MNHEY, CDR2 SMNVEV (reference sequence). The CDR3 sequence runs 15 residues, both termini included. The CDR3 spells CASSSSTGKAYEQYF.

The chain carries TRBV20-1 and TRBJ2-5; weak D call: TRBD2 (5 bases). Per germline, CDR1 DFQATT and CDR2 SNEGSKA (reference sequence). This CDR3 region has 12 residues. With 2 bases removed from V and 3 bases from J, the gap between germline ends came to 7 bases. CDR3 DNA: TGCAGTGCTAGAAAAGCGGAAGAGACCCAGTACTTC. Translation: CSARKAEETQYF.

V and J are TRBV30 and TRBJ2-5; TRBD1 matches 11 bases. This CDR3 comprises 15 residues. CDR1 GTSNPN and CDR2 SVGIG come from the germline V gene (reference sequence). Germline trimming cut 2 bases from V and 5 bases from J; bases unmatched to any gene: 7. CDR3 in DNA: TGTGCCTGGAGTCTGGGGACAGGGGGAGGGGAGACCCAGTACTTC. Protein sequence: CAWSLGTGGGETQYF.

The gene calls are TRBV18 and TRBJ1-6; no firm D call. The CDR3 is 16 residues long. V was clipped by 1 base and J by 9 bases, with 16 bases between them. Germline loops: CDR1 KGHSH, CDR2 LQKENI. The CDR3 sequence: CASSPQAPGMGSPLHF. The CDR3 DNA reads as TGTGCCAGCTCACCACAAGCTCCAGGCATGGGTTCACCCCTCCACTTT. The full variable domain, completed using reference TRBV18 and TRBJ1-6, is NAGVMQNPRHLVRRRGQEARLRCSPMKGHSHVYWYRQLPEEGLKFMVYLQKENIIDESGMPKERFSAEFPKEGPSILRIQQVVRGDSAAYFCASSPQAPGMGSPLHFGNGTRLTVT.

The V and J genes are TRBV29-1 and TRBJ2-6; 9 nucleotides align to TRBD1. The length of the CDR3 is 16 residues. With 3 bases clipped from V and 5 bases from J, the junction kept 8 bases outside the gene matches. CDR1 is SQVTM and CDR2 is ANQGSEA in the germline V gene. The CDR3 DNA sequence: TGCAGCGTTGAGTTCGGGACAGGGCCCCGGGCCAACGTCCTGACTTTC. Its translation: CSVEFGTGPRANVLTF.

The V gene is TRBV29-1, the J gene TRBJ1-1; D call uncertain. CDR1 and CDR2 from the germline V gene are SQVTM and ANQGSEA. CDR3 length: 13 amino acids. Deletions cut 6 bases from V and 4 bases from J, with 15 bases between. The DNA for the CDR3 is TGCAGCGTCGACCGTGGTCTTGGCACTGAAGCTTTCTTT. It translates to CSVDRGLGTEAFF.

V gene TRBV9 combines with J gene TRBJ2-3, with TRBD1 as a possible D gene (5 bases). This CDR3 spans 13 amino acids. Trimming removed 4 bases from V and 7 bases from J, with 13 bases in between. Germline V CDR1 and CDR2: SGDLS, YYNGEE. CDR3 residues: CASSPQSDNTQYF. The CDR3 DNA reads TGTGCCAGCAGCCCCCAATCGGACAATACGCAGTATTTT.

The chain carries TRBV5-1 and TRBJ1-1, with D possibly TRBD1 on 5 matching bases. CDR3 length: 15 residues. With 4 bases removed from V and 4 bases from J, the gap between germline ends came to 17 bases. In germline, CDR1 is SGHRS, CDR2 YFSETQ. CDR3 protein: CASSPASGEGTEAFF. In DNA form, the CDR3 reads TGCGCCAGCAGCCCGGCCTCGGGGGAGGGCACTGAAGCTTTCTTT.

The chain has TRBV30 and TRBJ2-5, with D unresolved. TRBJ2-1 explains the end of the DNA better; the J call may be wrong. There are 11 residues in the CDR3. In germline, CDR1 is GTSNPN, CDR2 SVGIG (reference sequence). The CDR3 region is CAWSVHNLQFF. The CDR3 DNA reads TGTGCCTGGAGTGTCCATAACCTCCAGTTCTTC.

The rearrangement links TRBV5-1 to TRBJ1-6; TRBD1 matches 10 bases. Germline CDR1 SGHRS, CDR2 YFSETQ. The CDR3 has 16 residues. V shed 5 bases, J shed 2 bases, and the junction held 4 bases outside the gene matches. The CDR3 DNA reads TGCGCCAGCAGTCCGGGACAGGGGACCTATAATTCACCCCTCCACTTT. Translation gives CASSPGQGTYNSPLHF.

The V and J genes are TRBV6-1 and TRBJ2-1, with 7 bases matching TRBD1. The V gene end was trimmed by 10 bases and the J gene end by 4 bases; junction bases not matched to a gene: 13. This CDR3 is built from 15 residues. The V gene's germline CDR1 is MNHNS and CDR2 SASEGT. In DNA form, the CDR3 reads TGTGCCACCAGCGGAGACAGGGTCGGGTACAATGAGCAGTTCTTC. This gives the protein CATSGDRVGYNEQFF.

The chain couples TRBV12-3 or TRBV12-4 to TRBJ2-5; D is undetermined. Trimming cost V 1 base and J 1 base, with 10 bases left between them. CDR3 size: 15 residues. DNA for the CDR3: TGTGCCAGCAGTTTAGGTGCCAGCAGCCAAGAGACCCAGTACTTC. Amino acid sequence: CASSLGASSQETQYF.

In DNA form, the CDR3 reads TGTGCCAGCAGCGCGATGACCTCTGGAAACACCATATATTTT. This gives the protein CASSAMTSGNTIYF. V is TRBV9 and J is TRBJ1-3; D not resolved. This CDR3 has 14 amino acids. CDR1 SGDLS and CDR2 YYNGEE come from the germline V gene. V was pared by 3 bases and J by 0 bases, with 7 bases between.

CDR3 sequence (DNA): TGTGCCAGCAGTTACCTCAGGGGGTCCGGGGAGCTGTTTTTT. This codes for CASSYLRGSGELFF. J is TRBJ2-2 and V is TRBV6-5; 7 bases fit TRBD1. J lost 6 bases, V lost 2 bases, and 3 bases had no gene match. The germline V gene has CDR1 MNHEY and CDR2 SVGAGI. The CDR3 has 14 amino acids.

CDR3 loop: CASSDNTGFNGYF. The CDR3 coding sequence is TGTGCCAGCAGCGATAATACAGGGTTCAATGGATACTTC. The chain links TRBV2 to TRBJ2-7; tentative D call: TRBD1 (6 bases). Trimming removed 6 bases at V and 13 bases at J, with 22 bases between. CDR1 and CDR2 (germline): SNHLY, FYNNEI. The CDR3 runs to 13 residues.

The chain couples TRBV2 to TRBJ2-7, with unresolved D. There are 13 residues in the CDR3. The V end lost 3 bases, the J end lost 6 bases, and 12 bases lay between the germline ends. Germline V gene sequence: CDR1 SNHLY, CDR2 FYNNEI. CDR3 nucleotides: TGTGCCAGCAGTGAGGGTATGTCAGGCGAGCAGTACTTC. It is translated as CASSEGMSGEQYF. The variable domain in full, with the rest retrieved from reference TRBV2 and TRBJ2-7, is EPEVTQTPSHQVTQMGQEVILRCVPISNHLYFYWYRQILGQKVEFLVSFYNNEISEKSEIFDDQFSVERPDGSNFTLKIRSTKLEDSAMYFCASSEGMSGEQYFGPGTRLTVT.

CDR3 DNA sequence: TGCAGCGTTGAATGGACCCTAGGTGAAGGCTACACCTTC. This sequence encodes CSVEWTLGEGYTF. The chain is built from TRBV29-1 and TRBJ1-2; the D is unclear. CDR1 and CDR2 from the germline V gene are SQVTM and ANQGSEA. Trimming left V 2 bases short and J 8 bases short, with 15 bases between. The CDR3 runs 13 residues.

This clonotype came up once. The CDR3 loop reads CSVEDRRRGDIQYF. The CDR3 DNA is TGCAGCGTTGAAGATCGTCGCCGCGGGGACATTCAGTACTTC. The rearrangement uses TRBV29-1 and TRBJ2-4; a weak D match, TRBD2 (6 bases). V dropped 0 bases and J dropped 8 bases, with 14 bases sitting between them. The CDR3 is 14 amino acids. Germline assignment: CDR1 SQVTM and CDR2 ANQGSEA.